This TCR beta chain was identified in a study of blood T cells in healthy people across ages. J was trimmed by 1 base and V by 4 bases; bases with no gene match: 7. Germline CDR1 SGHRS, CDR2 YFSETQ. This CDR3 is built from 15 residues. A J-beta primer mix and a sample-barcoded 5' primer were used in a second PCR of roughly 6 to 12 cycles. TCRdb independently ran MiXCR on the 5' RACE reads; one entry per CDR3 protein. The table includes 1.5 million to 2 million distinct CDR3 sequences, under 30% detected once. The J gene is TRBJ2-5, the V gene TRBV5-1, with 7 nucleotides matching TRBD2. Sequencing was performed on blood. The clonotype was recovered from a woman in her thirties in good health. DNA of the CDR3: TGCGCCAGCAGCCCCCGGGACTATGGCCAAGAGACCCAGTACTTC. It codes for CASSPRDYGQETQYF.